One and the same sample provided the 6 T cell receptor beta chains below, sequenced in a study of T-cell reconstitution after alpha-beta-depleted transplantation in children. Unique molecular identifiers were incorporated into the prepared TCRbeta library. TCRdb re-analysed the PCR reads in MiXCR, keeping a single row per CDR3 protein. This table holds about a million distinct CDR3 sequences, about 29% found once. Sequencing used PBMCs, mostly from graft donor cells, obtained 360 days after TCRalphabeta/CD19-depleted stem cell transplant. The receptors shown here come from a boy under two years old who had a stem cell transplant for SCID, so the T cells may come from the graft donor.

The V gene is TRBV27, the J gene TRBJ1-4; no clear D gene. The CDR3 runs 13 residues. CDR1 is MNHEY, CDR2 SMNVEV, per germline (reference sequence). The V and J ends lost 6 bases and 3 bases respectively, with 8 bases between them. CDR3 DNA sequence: TGTGCCAGCAGGTCACTAGCTAATGAAAAACTGTTTTTT. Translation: CASRSLANEKLFF.

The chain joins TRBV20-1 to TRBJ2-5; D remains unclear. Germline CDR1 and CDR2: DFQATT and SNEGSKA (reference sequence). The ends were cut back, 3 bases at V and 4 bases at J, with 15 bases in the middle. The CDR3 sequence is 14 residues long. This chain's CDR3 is CSASEAVTRETQYF. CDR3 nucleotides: TGCAGTGCTAGTGAGGCCGTCACCCGAGAGACCCAGTACTTC.

The CDR3 DNA follows: TGTGCCAGCAGCCAAGGAGGCAGTTACTCGCAAGAGACCCAGTACTTC. It is translated as CASSQGGSYSQETQYF. The chain combines TRBV4-2 with TRBJ2-5; no definite D call. The germline V and J ends were trimmed by 1 base and 2 bases, with 14 bases remaining between them. Germline CDR1 and CDR2: LGHNA and YNFKEQ. This CDR3 is built from 16 residues.

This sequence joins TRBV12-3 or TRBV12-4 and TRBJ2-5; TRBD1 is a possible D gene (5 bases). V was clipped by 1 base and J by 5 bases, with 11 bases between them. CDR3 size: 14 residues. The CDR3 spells CASSLGGRWETQYF. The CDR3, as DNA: TGTGCCAGCAGTTTAGGGGGCCGTTGGGAGACCCAGTACTTC.

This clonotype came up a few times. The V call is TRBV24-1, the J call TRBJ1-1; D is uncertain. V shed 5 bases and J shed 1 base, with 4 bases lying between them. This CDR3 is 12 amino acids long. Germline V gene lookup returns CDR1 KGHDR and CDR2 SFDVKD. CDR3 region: CATSGPNTEAFF. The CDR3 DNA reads TGTGCCACCAGTGGCCCGAACACTGAAGCTTTCTTT.

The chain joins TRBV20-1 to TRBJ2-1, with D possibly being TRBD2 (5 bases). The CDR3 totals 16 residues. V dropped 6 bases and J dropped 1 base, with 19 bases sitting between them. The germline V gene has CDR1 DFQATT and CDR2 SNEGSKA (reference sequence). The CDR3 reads CSANRDVFGSYNEQFF. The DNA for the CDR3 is TGCAGTGCGAATCGGGATGTGTTCGGATCCTACAATGAGCAGTTCTTC.